The 32 T cell receptor beta chains below come from one sample, sequenced in a study of T cell responses to AZD1222 COVID-19 vaccine. Assay used: immunoSEQ multiplex PCR; TCRdb lists only in-frame clones, some missing. The sample has fewer than 200,000 clones, approximately 92% seen once. The material was peripheral blood, obtained on day 0 of AZD1222 vaccination. Source of these receptors: an adult in good health.

This chain joins TRBV7-2 and TRBJ2-7; 9 positions agree with TRBD1. Germline V gene sequence: CDR1 SGHTA, CDR2 FQGNSA. V lost 1 base and J lost 5; bases outside the gene matches: 3. The CDR3 runs 14 residues. CDR3 bases: TGTGCCAGCAGCTTAGGACAGGGGGGGGACGAGCAGTACTTC. This translates into CASSLGQGGDEQYF.

The V and J genes are TRBV19 and TRBJ1-2; D unresolved. Trimming pared 8 bases from V and 2 bases from J, leaving 6 bases between. Germline values: CDR1 LNHDA, CDR2 SQIVND (reference sequence). The CDR3 totals 11 residues. The CDR3 nucleotides are TGTGCCAGTGGGGAGAACTATGGCTACACCTTC. Protein product: CASGENYGYTF.

The CDR3 protein is CASSASFGSEAFF. The CDR3 DNA follows: TGTGCCAGCAGCGCCTCTTTTGGGAGCGAAGCTTTCTTT. The V and J genes are TRBV9 and TRBJ1-1; D is unresolved. CDR1 is SGDLS, CDR2 YYNGEE, per germline. The CDR3 is 13 amino acids. V gave up 3 bases and J gave up 8 bases, with 14 bases separating them.

The chain carries TRBV18 and TRBJ1-1; D gene unclear. The V and J ends lost 6 bases and 3 bases respectively, with 14 bases between them. The CDR3 has 14 amino acids. Germline loops: CDR1 KGHSH, CDR2 LQKENI. CDR3 in amino acids: CASSLSGKDTEAFF. In DNA, the CDR3 is TGTGCCAGCTCCCTGTCCGGGAAAGACACTGAAGCTTTCTTT.

The rearrangement uses TRBV19 and TRBJ1-1, with D unresolved. V dropped 6 bases and J dropped 4 bases, with 18 bases sitting between them. Germline lookup yields CDR1 LNHDA and CDR2 SQIVND (reference sequence). This CDR3 region has 15 residues. The CDR3: CASRVSQYLGTEAFF. The CDR3, as DNA: TGTGCCAGTAGAGTTTCGCAGTACTTAGGCACTGAAGCTTTCTTT.

The J gene is TRBJ1-4, the V gene TRBV4-2; D is undetermined. From germline, CDR1 is LGHNA and CDR2 YNFKEQ. CDR3 size: 16 residues. V dropped 0 bases and J dropped 0 bases, with 8 bases sitting between them. The CDR3 sequence: CASSQEATATNEKLFF. The CDR3 bases are TGTGCCAGCAGCCAAGAAGCTACTGCAACTAATGAAAAACTGTTTTTT.

The chain joins TRBV19 to TRBJ1-4, with 10 bases matching TRBD1. Germline lookup yields CDR1 LNHDA and CDR2 SQIVND (reference sequence). The CDR3 runs 14 residues. The junction had 2 bases not matched to a gene; V was cut back by 5 bases and J by 5 bases. CDR3 sequence reads: CASSWGQGNEKLFF. CDR3 bases: TGTGCCAGTAGTTGGGGACAGGGGAATGAAAAACTGTTTTTT.

J is TRBJ2-5 and V is TRBV11-3; no clear D. This CDR3 is built from 13 residues. Germline V gene sequence: CDR1 SGHNT, CDR2 YENEEA. The ends were cut back, 2 bases at V and 1 base at J, with 5 bases in the middle. The CDR3 protein is CASSLPSQETQYF. The CDR3 nucleotides are TGTGCCAGCAGCTTACCGAGCCAAGAGACCCAGTACTTC.

This clone has just one count. The rearrangement uses TRBV7-3 and TRBJ2-3; D perhaps matches TRBD1 (5 bases). This CDR3 has 15 amino acids. The germline V gene has CDR1 SGHTA and CDR2 FQGTGA. V was pared by 5 bases and J by 5 bases, with 17 bases between. CDR3 sequence reads: CASSPNQGSKDTQYF. CDR3 nucleotide sequence: TGTGCCAGCAGCCCCAACCAGGGTTCGAAAGATACGCAGTATTTT.

This clone was counted a few times. J is TRBJ1-5 and V is TRBV15, with D perhaps matching TRBD1 (5 bases). The CDR3 extends over 14 amino acids. CDR1 and CDR2 (germline): LNHNV, YYDKDF (reference sequence). Trimming removed 4 bases at V and 7 bases at J, with 14 bases between. The CDR3, as DNA: TGTGCCACCAGCACGCAGGGAAGGTACCAGCCCCAGCATTTT. Residues: CATSTQGRYQPQHF.

V usage is TRBV7-3 and J usage is TRBJ1-1, with unresolved D. V was shortened by 2 bases and J by 3 bases, with 19 bases between the two germline ends. The CDR3 contains 17 residues. Germline V gives CDR1 SGHTA, CDR2 FQGTGA. The CDR3 DNA is TGTGCCAGCAGCTTACCCCCGAGACTGGAGGAGGACACTGAAGCTTTCTTT. It translates to CASSLPPRLEEDTEAFF. The complete variable domain, with remaining parts taken from reference TRBV7-3 and TRBJ1-1, reads GAGVSQTPSNKVTEKGKYVELRCDPISGHTALYWYRQSLGQGPEFLIYFQGTGAADDSGLPNDRFFAVRPEGSVSTLKIQRTERGDSAVYLCASSLPPRLEEDTEAFFGQGTRLTVV.

The V gene is TRBV10-2, the J gene TRBJ1-1, with D possibly matching TRBD1 (5 bases). Germline assignment: CDR1 WSHSY and CDR2 SAAADI. V was clipped by 7 bases and J by 1 base, with 10 bases between them. This CDR3 comprises 13 residues. In DNA form, the CDR3 reads TGCGCCAGCATTTCGACAGCGAACACTGAAGCTTTCTTT. This sequence encodes CASISTANTEAFF.

About this clone itself: The sample contains more than one DNA sequence encoding this CDR3. This rearrangement joins TRBV5-1 to TRBJ1-1, with a possible D match to TRBD1 (5 bases). In germline, CDR1 is SGHRS, CDR2 YFSETQ. The CDR3 length is 13 residues. V was clipped by 2 bases and J by 2 bases, with 7 bases between them. The DNA of the CDR3 is TGCGCCAGCAGCTTCCAGGGAAACACTGAAGCTTTCTTT. It is translated as CASSFQGNTEAFF.

This clone was picked up one time. V usage is TRBV6-4 and J usage is TRBJ2-2; D remains ambiguous. The length of the CDR3 is 15 residues. V lost 4 bases to trimming and J lost 0 bases, with 9 bases between them. Germline CDR1 reads MRHNA; CDR2 reads SNTAGT. The CDR3 sequence: CASSVRSANTGELFF. For the CDR3, the DNA is TGTGCCAGCAGTGTGCGGAGTGCGAACACCGGGGAGCTGTTTTTT.

This clone was recorded once. The rearrangement joins TRBV9 to TRBJ2-5; D perhaps matches TRBD2 (5 bases). This CDR3 contains 13 residues. Germline V gives CDR1 SGDLS, CDR2 YYNGEE. Trimming removed 2 bases at V and 2 bases at J, with 7 bases between. The CDR3 loop is CASSVSAQETQYF. Here the CDR3 DNA reads TGTGCCAGCAGCGTTAGCGCTCAAGAGACCCAGTACTTC.

The genes are TRBV7-9 and TRBJ1-1; D gene ambiguous. CDR3 length: 13 residues. Germline V gives CDR1 SEHNR, CDR2 FQNEAQ (reference sequence). Trimming took 3 bases from V and 2 from J, leaving 7 bases between them. The CDR3 DNA reads as TGTGCCAGCAGCTTGGAAGTTAACACTGAAGCTTTCTTT. It translates to CASSLEVNTEAFF. The whole variable domain, filled in from reference TRBV7-9 and TRBJ1-1, reads DTGVSQNPRHKITKRGQNVTFRCDPISEHNRLYWYRQTLGQGPEFLTYFQNEAQLEKSRLLSDRFSAERPKGSFSTLEIQRTEQGDSAMYLCASSLEVNTEAFFGQGTRLTVV.

The rearrangement uses TRBV5-1 and TRBJ1-1, with 7 bases that match TRBD1. CDR3 length equals 15 residues. The V gene's germline CDR1 is SGHRS and CDR2 YFSETQ. V lost 3 bases to trimming and J lost 3 bases; unmatched junction nucleotides: 8. CDR3 in amino acids: CASSSRQGWDTEAFF. The CDR3 DNA sequence: TGCGCCAGCAGCTCTAGACAGGGTTGGGACACTGAAGCTTTCTTT. The full variable domain, its missing parts supplied by reference TRBV5-1 and TRBJ1-1, is KAGVTQTPRYLIKTRGQQVTLSCSPISGHRSVSWYQQTPGQGLQFLFEYFSETQRNKGNFPGRFSGRQFSNSRSEMNVSTLELGDSALYLCASSSRQGWDTEAFFGQGTRLTVV.

The chain is built from TRBV30 and TRBJ2-5; D unresolved. The germline V and J ends were trimmed by 0 bases and 5 bases, with 7 bases remaining between them. The CDR3 runs to 12 residues. Per germline, CDR1 GTSNPN and CDR2 SVGIG (reference sequence). For the CDR3, the DNA is TGTGCCTGGAGTGTAGTACGGGAGACCCAGTACTTC. It specifies CAWSVVRETQYF. Together with reference TRBV30 and TRBJ2-5, the CDR3 gives the full variable domain: SQTIHQWPATLVQPVGSPLSLECTVEGTSNPNLYWYRQAAGRGLQLLFYSVGIGQISSEVPQNLSASRPQDRQFILSSKKLLLSDSGFYLCAWSVVRETQYFGPGTRLLVL.

The gene calls are TRBV6-2 or TRBV6-3 and TRBJ2-2; 12 positions agree with TRBD1. Looked up from germline, CDR1 is MNHEY and CDR2 is SVGEGT. The CDR3 consists of 15 residues. The J segment lost 9 bases and the V segment lost 6 bases, leaving 8 bases of the junction unmatched. The CDR3 nucleotides read TGTGCCAGCAGCTCGGGGACAGGGGGCTCTTGGGAGCTGTTTTTT. Its protein product is CASSSGTGGSWELFF.

This clone was observed once. The chain combines TRBV3-1 (or the pseudogene TRBV3-2) with TRBJ1-2, with no clear D. This CDR3 spans 13 amino acids. CDR1 and CDR2 from the germline V gene are LGHDT and YNNKEL (reference sequence). V dropped 5 bases and J dropped 4 bases, with 11 bases sitting between them. Here the CDR3 DNA reads TGTGCCAGCAGCGCTGCCGGCGCCTATGGCTACACCTTC. It encodes CASSAAGAYGYTF.

The chain links TRBV15 to TRBJ1-2, with a weak D call TRBD1 (5 bases). Germline lookup yields CDR1 LNHNV and CDR2 YYDKDF (reference sequence). The CDR3 loop spans 14 amino acids. V lost 0 bases, J lost 8 bases, and 13 bases lay in between. The CDR3 sequence is CATSRDRGSWGYTF. In nucleotides, the CDR3 is TGTGCCACCAGCAGAGATCGGGGGTCCTGGGGCTACACCTTC.

V gene TRBV29-1 combines with J gene TRBJ2-2; no reliable D call. Trimming stripped 8 bases from V and 3 bases from J, with 7 bases between. CDR3 size: 11 residues. Germline assignment: CDR1 SQVTM and CDR2 ANQGSEA. The CDR3 here is CSFGDTGELFF. CDR3 nucleotides: TGCAGCTTTGGGGACACCGGGGAGCTGTTTTTT.

The rearrangement joins TRBV28 to TRBJ2-7; 8 nucleotides agree with TRBD2. Germline loops: CDR1 MDHEN, CDR2 SYDVKM. Germline trimming cut 10 bases from V and 6 bases from J; bases unmatched to any gene: 5. This CDR3 contains 11 residues. Written as DNA, the CDR3 is TGTGCCACCCGCCGGGGGGGCGAGCAGTACTTC. Its translation is CATRRGGEQYF.

The gene calls are TRBV9 and TRBJ1-4; possible D gene TRBD1, 6 bases. CDR1 is SGDLS, CDR2 YYNGEE, per germline. V was pared by 3 bases and J by 0 bases, with 18 bases between. CDR3 length: 18 residues. The CDR3 bases are TGTGCCAGCAGCGGTACCAGGGGAAGTGCTGCAACTAATGAAAAACTGTTTTTT. Residues: CASSGTRGSAATNEKLFF.

The chain uses TRBV7-9 and TRBJ2-1, with 10 positions matching TRBD1. V gave up 0 bases and J gave up 8 bases; unmatched junction bases: 4. The CDR3 is made up of 15 amino acids. Germline CDR1 reads SEHNR; CDR2 reads FQNEAQ (reference sequence). CDR3 in amino acids: CASSLAGTGVDEQFF. The CDR3 DNA follows: TGTGCCAGCAGCTTAGCCGGGACAGGGGTGGATGAGCAGTTCTTC. Based on the CDR3 plus reference TRBV7-9 and TRBJ2-1, the full variable domain is DTGVSQNPRHKITKRGQNVTFRCDPISEHNRLYWYRQTLGQGPEFLTYFQNEAQLEKSRLLSDRFSAERPKGSFSTLEIQRTEQGDSAMYLCASSLAGTGVDEQFFGPGTRLTVL.

This rearrangement joins TRBV6-5 to TRBJ2-7; 8 bases map to TRBD1. V lost 7 bases and J lost 4; bases outside the gene matches: 9. The CDR3 contains 14 residues. The V gene's germline CDR1 is MNHEY and CDR2 SVGAGI. The CDR3 coding sequence is TGTGCCAGCACCCCAGGACAGGGTAATTACGAGCAGTACTTC. Translated: CASTPGQGNYEQYF.

The chain carries TRBV27 and TRBJ1-5; D is unclear. The CDR3 runs to 12 residues. V lost 3 bases, J lost 4 bases, and 4 bases lay in between. Per the germline V gene, CDR1 is MNHEY and CDR2 is SMNVEV (reference sequence). The chain's CDR3 is CASSFQNQPQHF. Here the CDR3 DNA reads TGTGCCAGCAGTTTCCAAAATCAGCCCCAGCATTTT.

V gene TRBV5-1 combines with J gene TRBJ1-6; 7 positions match TRBD1. The CDR3 runs 14 residues. V dropped 4 bases and J dropped 6; count of bases not matched to a gene: 4. Per the germline V gene, CDR1 is SGHRS and CDR2 is YFSETQ. In DNA form, the CDR3 reads TGCGCCAGCAGCCCGCGACAGGGTAATTCACCCCTCCACTTT. As protein: CASSPRQGNSPLHF.

This chain joins TRBV7-6 and TRBJ1-4, with 10 bases identical to TRBD1. CDR3 length: 15 residues. Per the germline V gene, CDR1 is SGHVS and CDR2 is FNYEAQ. The V gene end was trimmed by 5 bases and the J gene end by 7 bases; junction bases not matched to a gene: 7. CDR3 bases: TGTGCCAGCAGCCCCCAGACAGGGGGCTTTGAAAAACTGTTTTTT. As protein: CASSPQTGGFEKLFF.

For this clone: The identical CDR3 is also encoded by other nucleotide sequences in the sample. The J gene is TRBJ1-3, the V gene TRBV28; 7 nucleotides align to TRBD1. The CDR3 totals 16 residues. Germline lookup yields CDR1 MDHEN and CDR2 SYDVKM. The J segment lost 0 bases and the V segment lost 5 bases, leaving 7 bases of the junction unmatched. The CDR3 DNA is TGTGCCAGCAGTCCAGGGGGACCCGACTCTGGAAACACCATATATTTT. Its protein is CASSPGGPDSGNTIYF.

The rearrangement uses TRBV25-1 and TRBJ2-3; tentatively, D is TRBD1 (6 bases). Germline V gives CDR1 MGHDK, CDR2 SYGVNS. V was shortened by 6 bases and J by 10 bases, with 17 bases between the two germline ends. This CDR3 is built from 13 residues. The CDR3 region is CASRQNWGHAQYF. DNA for the CDR3: TGTGCCAGCAGACAGAATTGGGGACACGCGCAGTATTTT.

The chain links TRBV3-1 (or the pseudogene TRBV3-2) to TRBJ1-6; D unresolved. The CDR3 spans 14 residues. The V end was cut by 0 bases, the J end by 9 bases, with 9 bases between. The germline V gene has CDR1 LGHDT and CDR2 YNNKEL (reference sequence). CDR3 amino acids: CASSQDGRVSPLHF. Here the CDR3 DNA reads TGTGCCAGCAGCCAAGATGGCCGGGTTTCACCCCTCCACTTT.